The 29 T cell receptor beta chains given below trace back to one sample, sequenced in a study of blood T cell dynamics during melanoma immunotherapy. Study findings and constraints: Among sorted CD8+ subsets, immune-effector cells had the highest clonality and cell-free DNA similarity.

Indicated time point: week 3, after first cycle of checkpoint inhibitor. The CD3+ CD4- CD8+ CD45RA- CD45RO-high CD27- CCR7- memory phenotype defined TIE cells. The method was immunoSEQ multiplex PCR; TCRdb's version includes in-frame clones alone and lacks a portion of them. Of some 2,200 clones listed, about 77% were seen once; the top ten hold roughly 5.2%. These receptors are not linked to any known antigen. Sequencing used CD8+ T cells from blood, obtained from a patient treated with checkpoint blockade. Receptors were obtained from a human donor with melanoma.

This clone has more than one count but fewer than ten. J is TRBJ2-7 and V is TRBV2, with unresolved D. Germline values: CDR1 SNHLY, CDR2 FYNNEI. The CDR3 has 11 amino acids. Trimming took off 2 bases at V and 2 bases at J, with 1 base between the two ends. CDR3 protein: CASSETYEQYF. The CDR3 nucleotides are TGTGCCAGCAGTGAAACCTACGAGCAGTACTTC. Full variable domain (missing parts from reference TRBV2 and TRBJ2-7): EPEVTQTPSHQVTQMGQEVILRCVPISNHLYFYWYRQILGQKVEFLVSFYNNEISEKSEIFDDQFSVERPDGSNFTLKIRSTKLEDSAMYFCASSETYEQYFGPGTRLTVT.

This chain connects TRBV27 to TRBJ2-1; TRBD1 matches 10 bases. V dropped 8 bases and J dropped 4; count of bases not matched to a gene: 8. CDR1 is MNHEY and CDR2 is SMNVEV in the germline V gene (reference sequence). This CDR3 is 15 amino acids long. The CDR3 is CASQADRGNYNEQFF. CDR3 DNA sequence: TGTGCCAGCCAGGCGGACAGGGGGAATTACAATGAGCAGTTCTTC.

The chain is built from TRBV4-1 and TRBJ2-7; D is possibly TRBD1 or TRBD2 (5 bases each). Germline V gives CDR1 MGHRA, CDR2 YSYEKL. CDR3 length: 14 amino acids. The ends were cut back, 4 bases at V and 3 bases at J, with 13 bases in the middle. CDR3 in DNA: TGCGCCAGCAGCCTCTCCTGGGACGGCTACGAGCAGTACTTC. It translates to CASSLSWDGYEQYF.

This clone was counted only a few times. The rearrangement links TRBV7-9 to TRBJ1-2; 9 bases match TRBD1. The V and J ends lost 5 bases and 6 bases, in that order; junction bases with no gene match: 10. The CDR3 has 15 residues. Germline V lookup: CDR1 SEHNR, CDR2 FQNEAQ (reference sequence). The CDR3 DNA reads as TGTGCCAGCAGCCCAAGGACAGGGGCGGGCCATGGCTACACCTTC. It encodes CASSPRTGAGHGYTF. The full variable domain, its missing parts supplied by reference TRBV7-9 and TRBJ1-2, is DTGVSQNPRHKITKRGQNVTFRCDPISEHNRLYWYRQTLGQGPEFLTYFQNEAQLEKSRLLSDRFSAERPKGSFSTLEIQRTEQGDSAMYLCASSPRTGAGHGYTFGSGTRLTVV.

The V and J genes are TRBV9 and TRBJ2-1, with D tentatively TRBD2 (6 bases). There are 15 residues in the CDR3. Germline assignment: CDR1 SGDLS and CDR2 YYNGEE. With 4 bases removed from V and 6 bases from J, the gap between germline ends came to 17 bases. The CDR3 sequence: CASSRKTTSSNEQFF. CDR3 DNA: TGTGCCAGCAGCCGTAAAACTACTAGCAGCAATGAGCAGTTCTTC. The full variable domain, rest sourced from reference TRBV9 and TRBJ2-1, is DSGVTQTPKHLITATGQRVTLRCSPRSGDLSVYWYQQSLDQGLQFLIQYYNGEERAKGNILERFSAQQFPDLHSELNLSSLELGDSALYFCASSRKTTSSNEQFFGPGTRLTVL.

The chain links TRBV9 to TRBJ2-7, with 7 bases that match TRBD2. CDR1 is SGDLS, CDR2 YYNGEE, per germline. The CDR3 is 15 amino acids. V was pared by 3 bases and J by 4 bases, with 10 bases of the junction left unmatched. The CDR3 protein is CASSADAGASYEQYF. CDR3 DNA sequence: TGTGCCAGCAGCGCCGACGCGGGAGCATCTTACGAGCAGTACTTC.

The chain couples TRBV27 to TRBJ1-4; possible D gene TRBD1, 5 bases. The length of the CDR3 is 13 residues. Germline CDR1 and CDR2: MNHEY and SMNVEV (reference sequence). V was cut by 6 bases and J by 6 bases, with 11 bases left in between. CDR3: CASSKMGDEKLFF. The CDR3 DNA sequence: TGTGCCAGCAGCAAAATGGGGGATGAAAAACTGTTTTTT.

The J gene is TRBJ2-7, the V gene TRBV7-9, with 9 bases aligning to TRBD2. The CDR3 is 14 residues long. From germline, CDR1 is SEHNR and CDR2 FQNEAQ (reference sequence). V shed 4 bases, J shed 6 bases, and the junction held 7 bases outside the gene matches. In DNA form, the CDR3 reads TGTGCCAGCAGCTCAGCTAGCGGGATCCTCGAGCAGTACTTC. Residues: CASSSASGILEQYF.

This chain joins TRBV29-1 and TRBJ2-7; D unclear. This CDR3 has 11 residues. V lost 6 bases and J lost 1, with 7 bases in between. The V gene's germline CDR1 is SQVTM and CDR2 ANQGSEA. The CDR3 spells CSVDTSYEQYF. CDR3 nucleotide sequence: TGCAGCGTCGATACGTCCTACGAGCAGTACTTC.

This clone has only one observation. The rearrangement joins TRBV9 to TRBJ1-4; possible D gene TRBD1, 6 bases. CDR1 and CDR2 (germline): SGDLS, YYNGEE. Trimming left V 3 bases short and J 14 bases short, with 20 bases between. The CDR3 consists of 14 residues. The CDR3 nucleotides read TGTGCCAGCAGCGAAAGGTCATCAGGGGAACACCTGTTTTTT. This encodes CASSERSSGEHLFF. The entire variable domain, with the rest obtained from reference TRBV9 and TRBJ1-4, is as follows: DSGVTQTPKHLITATGQRVTLRCSPRSGDLSVYWYQQSLDQGLQFLIQYYNGEERAKGNILERFSAQQFPDLHSELNLSSLELGDSALYFCASSERSSGEHLFFGSGTQLSVL.

V is TRBV5-1 and J is TRBJ2-5; D ambiguous. From germline, CDR1 is SGHRS and CDR2 YFSETQ. This CDR3 is built from 14 residues. Trimming took off 2 bases at V and 3 bases at J, with 11 bases between the two ends. This CDR3 reads CASSFRNLEETQYF. In DNA form, the CDR3 reads TGCGCCAGCAGCTTCCGAAATCTGGAAGAGACCCAGTACTTC.

The chain uses TRBV9 and TRBJ2-3; 12 bases agree with TRBD2. Losses at the gene ends were 4 bases for V and 4 bases for J; bases not matched to a gene: 10. The CDR3 consists of 17 residues. Germline V CDR1 and CDR2: SGDLS, YYNGEE. The CDR3 coding sequence is TGTGCCAGCAGCCACAACCTAGCGGGAGGGGGCCCAGATACGCAGTATTTT. This gives the protein CASSHNLAGGGPDTQYF.

J is TRBJ1-5 and V is TRBV6-9; 8 nucleotides match TRBD1. Losses at the gene ends were 6 bases for V and 7 bases for J; bases not matched to a gene: 8. This CDR3 region has 14 residues. Germline CDR1 MNHGY, CDR2 SVAAGI. The CDR3 bases are TGTGCCAGCAGCCAGGGGGCGATGGGGCAGCCCCAGCATTTT. Translation gives CASSQGAMGQPQHF.

V and J are TRBV6-5 and TRBJ1-5; D remains unclear. Trimming took off 7 bases at V and 2 bases at J, with 12 bases between the two ends. There are 14 residues in the CDR3. CDR1 and CDR2 (germline): MNHEY, SVGAGI. CDR3 region: CASTTEWGNQPQHF. CDR3 DNA: TGTGCCAGCACCACCGAATGGGGCAATCAGCCCCAGCATTTT.

The chain uses TRBV14 and TRBJ1-2; maybe TRBD1 (6 bases). There are 16 residues in the CDR3. The germline CDR1 and CDR2 sequences are SGHDN and FVKESK. Trimming took off 0 bases at V and 3 bases at J, with 14 bases between the two ends. In DNA, the CDR3 is TGTGCCAGCAGCCAAGAAGAGTTAGGGGGTCACTATGGCTACACCTTC. It yields the protein CASSQEELGGHYGYTF.

This clone was seen a single time. The rearrangement joins TRBV5-1 to TRBJ1-1; D gene unclear. Trimming removed 0 bases from V and 3 bases from J, with 6 bases in between. Germline CDR1 SGHRS, CDR2 YFSETQ. The CDR3 is made up of 13 amino acids. CDR3 coding DNA: TGCGCCAGCAGCTTGGAGGCGTACACTGAAGCTTTCTTT. It codes for CASSLEAYTEAFF.

V gene TRBV9 combines with J gene TRBJ2-1; D gene ambiguous. This CDR3 comprises 17 residues. The germline V gene encodes CDR1 SGDLS and CDR2 YYNGEE. Between the trimmed V and J ends, which lost 3 bases and 4 bases, there was a span of 20 bases. The CDR3 sequence: CASSAYPLGESYNEQFF. The CDR3 nucleotides are TGTGCCAGCAGCGCATACCCGTTAGGAGAGTCTTACAATGAGCAGTTCTTC.

This clone has just one count. An end of the junction does not agree with germline; a read error may underlie this. The V gene is TRBV7-9, the J gene TRBJ2-7; D unclear. This CDR3 comprises 13 residues. The germline CDR1 and CDR2 sequences are SEHNR and FQNEAQ (reference sequence). The DNA for the CDR3 is TGCGCCAGCAGCCAAACAGTCTCCTACGAGCAGTACTTC. The encoded protein is CASSQTVSYEQYF.

This chain links TRBV9 with TRBJ1-2; a possible D gene is TRBD1 (6 bases). The length of the CDR3 is 15 residues. Trimming cost V 2 bases and J 7 bases, with 18 bases left between them. CDR1 is SGDLS, CDR2 YYNGEE, per germline. In DNA form, the CDR3 reads TGTGCCAGCAGCGTGACGGGACATCGGGGCTTTGGCTACACCTTC. Protein product: CASSVTGHRGFGYTF.

This clone was observed a single time. The chain recombines TRBV12-5 with TRBJ2-1; no clear D gene. V lost 3 bases and J lost 1, with 7 bases in between. Germline V gene lookup returns CDR1 LGHNT and CDR2 FRNRAP. The CDR3 totals 14 residues. CDR3 DNA: TGTGCTAGTGGTTTCGTCGAGTCCTACAATGAGCAGTTCTTC. Protein: CASGFVESYNEQFF.

This clone was picked up a small number of times. The rearrangement links TRBV11-2 to TRBJ2-7; 7 nucleotides agree with TRBD1. This CDR3 comprises 13 residues. The germline CDR1 and CDR2 sequences are SGHAT and FQNNGV. The V gene end was trimmed by 5 bases and the J gene end by 7 bases; junction bases not matched to a gene: 8. DNA for the CDR3: TGTGCCAGCAGCCCTACAGGGGCGCGAGAGCAGTACTTC. This sequence encodes CASSPTGAREQYF.

This clone has more than one count but fewer than ten. The chain links TRBV5-4 to TRBJ1-3, with D hard to call. The CDR3 contains 14 residues. Germline V CDR1 and CDR2: SGHNT, YYREEE (reference sequence). V was cut by 1 base and J by 0 bases, with 5 bases left in between. This CDR3 reads CASSLLGSGNTIYF. CDR3 DNA: TGTGCCAGCAGCTTGCTCGGCTCTGGAAACACCATATATTTT.

This sequence joins TRBV9 and TRBJ2-3; 8 bases are a match to TRBD2. The CDR3 contains 15 residues. V was pared by 1 base and J by 3 bases, with 4 bases of the junction left unmatched. CDR1 SGDLS and CDR2 YYNGEE come from the germline V gene. The CDR3 loop is CASSVKAGVTDTQYF. CDR3 DNA sequence: TGTGCCAGCAGCGTAAAAGCGGGAGTGACAGATACGCAGTATTTT.

This chain uses TRBV4-2 with TRBJ2-1, with 8 bases fitting TRBD2. This CDR3 region has 16 residues. Germline assignment: CDR1 LGHNA and CDR2 YNFKEQ. The J segment lost 7 bases and the V segment lost 0 bases, leaving 8 bases of the junction unmatched. The CDR3 DNA reads TGTGCCAGCAGCCAAGAGTCCCGGGAGGGCCGGAATGAGCAGTTCTTC. Translating it yields CASSQESREGRNEQFF.

The V and J genes are TRBV4-3 and TRBJ2-7; possible D gene TRBD1, 5 bases. Looked up from germline, CDR1 is LGHNA and CDR2 is YSLEER. The CDR3 has 14 residues. Between the trimmed V and J ends, which lost 0 bases and 2 bases, there was a span of 8 bases. In nucleotides, the CDR3 is TGCGCCAGCAGCCAAGATAAGACAGCCTACGAGCAGTACTTC. Its translation is CASSQDKTAYEQYF.

The J gene is TRBJ2-5, the V gene TRBV28; D tentatively reads TRBD1 or TRBD2 (5 bases each). V was clipped by 7 bases and J by 5 bases, with 23 bases between them. The CDR3 contains 16 residues. Germline CDR1 is MDHEN and CDR2 is SYDVKM. CDR3 DNA: TGTGCCAGCACCGGTGGGGACCTCGGACCCATGGAGACCCAGTACTTC. Translated: CASTGGDLGPMETQYF.

This clone occurred a few times. The chain is built from TRBV29-1 and TRBJ2-2, with D uncertain. This CDR3 spans 13 amino acids. Germline V CDR1 and CDR2: SQVTM, ANQGSEA. Trimming removed 0 bases at V and 8 bases at J, with 10 bases between. The CDR3 coding sequence is TGCAGCGTTGAAGATCAAGGCGTAGGGGAGCTGTTTTTT. Protein: CSVEDQGVGELFF.

The chain joins TRBV6-1 to TRBJ2-5; 13 bases map to TRBD2. The CDR3 totals 16 residues. Germline-derived CDR1 and CDR2 are MNHNS and SASEGT. The trim removed 3 bases at V and 5 bases at J, leaving 6 bases unmatched. Written as DNA, the CDR3 is TGTGCCAGCAGTGATTGGACTAGCGGGAGACCTGAGACCCAGTACTTC. It specifies CASSDWTSGRPETQYF.

The V gene is TRBV6-6, the J gene TRBJ2-7, with D hard to call. The CDR3 sequence is 15 residues long. The germline gives CDR1 MNHNY, CDR2 SVGAGI (reference sequence). The germline V and J ends were trimmed by 0 bases and 6 bases, with 15 bases remaining between them. CDR3 bases: TGTGCCAGCAGTTACTCCCTCTTATTGCTGTCCGAGCAGTACTTC. Encoded protein: CASSYSLLLLSEQYF.